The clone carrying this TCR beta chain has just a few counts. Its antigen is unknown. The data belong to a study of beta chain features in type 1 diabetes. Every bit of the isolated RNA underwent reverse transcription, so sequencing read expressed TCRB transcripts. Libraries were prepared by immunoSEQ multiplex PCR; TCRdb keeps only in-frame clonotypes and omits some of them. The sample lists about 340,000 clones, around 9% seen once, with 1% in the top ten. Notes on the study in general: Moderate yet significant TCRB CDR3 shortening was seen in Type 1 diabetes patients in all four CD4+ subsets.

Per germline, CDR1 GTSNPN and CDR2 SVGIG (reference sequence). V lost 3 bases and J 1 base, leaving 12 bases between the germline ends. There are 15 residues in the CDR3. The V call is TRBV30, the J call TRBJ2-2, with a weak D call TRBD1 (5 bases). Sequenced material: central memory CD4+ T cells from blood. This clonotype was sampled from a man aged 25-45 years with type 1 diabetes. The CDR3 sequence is CAWRKPDRNTGELFF. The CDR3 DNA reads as TGTGCCTGGAGGAAACCCGACAGGAACACCGGGGAGCTGTTTTTT.